These 8 T cell receptor beta chains share one sample of origin, sequenced in a study of blood T cell repertoires in COVID-19. The table came from immunoSEQ multiplex PCR; TCRdb's copy has only in-frame clones and leaves some out. The table has about 340,000 clones, 87% seen once. The specimen was peripheral blood. The receptors were gathered from a woman aged 50 to 60 with COVID-19, enrolled during active disease.

V is TRBV19 and J is TRBJ1-6; 7 bases are shared with TRBD1. The CDR3 totals 15 residues. Losses at the gene ends were 6 bases for V and 6 bases for J; bases not matched to a gene: 8. Germline V gives CDR1 LNHDA, CDR2 SQIVND (reference sequence). The CDR3 nucleotides are TGTGCCAGTAGCTCCCGGGACAGTTCTAATTCACCCCTCCACTTT. Translating gives CASSSRDSSNSPLHF.

This chain connects TRBV9 to TRBJ2-1; 9 nucleotides agree with TRBD2. J was trimmed by 0 bases and V by 7 bases; bases with no gene match: 14. This CDR3 comprises 18 residues. The germline V gene has CDR1 SGDLS and CDR2 YYNGEE. The CDR3 DNA follows: TGTGCCAGCGTAGCTAGCGGGAACAACCCTGACTCCTACAATGAGCAGTTCTTC. As protein: CASVASGNNPDSYNEQFF.

The V call is TRBV7-9, the J call TRBJ2-3; 8 nucleotides match TRBD2. Trimming cost V 1 base and J 0 bases; bases outside gene matches: 9. In germline, CDR1 is SEHNR, CDR2 FQNEAQ (reference sequence). The CDR3 length is 18 residues. CDR3 region: CASSLVITSGSSTDTQYF. The CDR3 DNA is TGTGCCAGCAGCTTAGTTATAACTAGCGGATCTAGCACAGATACGCAGTATTTT.

This chain uses TRBV4-1 with TRBJ1-6; 7 bases are shared with TRBD1. This CDR3 comprises 16 residues. The germline V gene has CDR1 MGHRA and CDR2 YSYEKL. V trimming: 1 base; J trimming: 7 bases; junction bases outside the gene matches: 7. CDR3 amino acids: CASSQVSGQINSPLHF. CDR3 sequence (DNA): TGCGCCAGCAGCCAAGTGTCGGGACAGATCAATTCACCCCTCCACTTT.

This rearrangement joins TRBV2 to TRBJ2-7; tentatively, D is TRBD2 (6 bases). The V and J ends lost 3 bases and 9 bases respectively, with 24 bases between them. Germline V gives CDR1 SNHLY, CDR2 FYNNEI. This CDR3 is built from 16 residues. CDR3 in DNA: TGTGCCAGCAGTGAGGGAGGTACAGTCTTTCGGTTCGGGCAGTACTTC. This encodes CASSEGGTVFRFGQYF.

J is TRBJ2-3 and V is TRBV7-9, with 10 bases fitting TRBD1. The V gene end was trimmed by 5 bases and the J gene end by 3 bases; junction bases not matched to a gene: 5. Germline CDR1 SEHNR, CDR2 FQNEAQ (reference sequence). The CDR3 has 15 residues. For the CDR3, the DNA is TGTGCCAGCAGCCAGACAGGGGGCGCGACAGATACGCAGTATTTT. It yields the protein CASSQTGGATDTQYF.

This rearrangement joins TRBV27 to TRBJ1-2, with 10 bases identical to TRBD1. This CDR3 has 16 amino acids. Germline assignment: CDR1 MNHEY and CDR2 SMNVEV (reference sequence). The ends lost 3 bases at V and 2 bases at J; junction bases unmatched: 6. This chain's CDR3 is CASSFWTGGKNYGYTF. The CDR3 coding sequence is TGTGCCAGCAGTTTTTGGACAGGGGGAAAGAACTATGGCTACACCTTC.

Only a few counts were recorded for this clone. In DNA, the CDR3 is TGTGCCAGCAGTCTCCAGGATCCCGGGACAGGGGCCCAAGCTTTCTTT. This encodes CASSLQDPGTGAQAFF. This rearrangement joins TRBV2 to TRBJ1-1; 10 positions agree with TRBD1. The germline V gene encodes CDR1 SNHLY and CDR2 FYNNEI. This CDR3 contains 16 residues. Unmatched junction bases numbered 15, after V lost 5 bases and J lost 9 bases.